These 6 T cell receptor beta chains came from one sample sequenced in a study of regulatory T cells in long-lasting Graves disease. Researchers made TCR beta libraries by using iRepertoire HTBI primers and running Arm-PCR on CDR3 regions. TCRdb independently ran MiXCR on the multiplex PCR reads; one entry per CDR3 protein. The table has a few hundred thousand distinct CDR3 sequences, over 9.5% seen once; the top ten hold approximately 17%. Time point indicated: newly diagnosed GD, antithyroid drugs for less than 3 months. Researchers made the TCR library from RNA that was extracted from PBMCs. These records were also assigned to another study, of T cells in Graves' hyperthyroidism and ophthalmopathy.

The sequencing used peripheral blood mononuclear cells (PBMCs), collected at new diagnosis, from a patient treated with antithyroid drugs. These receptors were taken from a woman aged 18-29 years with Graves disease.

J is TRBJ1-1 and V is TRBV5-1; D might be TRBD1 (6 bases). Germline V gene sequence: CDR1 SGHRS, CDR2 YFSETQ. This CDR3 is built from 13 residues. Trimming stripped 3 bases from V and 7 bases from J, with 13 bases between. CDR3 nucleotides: TGCGCCAGCAGCTCCGACAGGTTACTTGAAGCTTTCTTT. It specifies CASSSDRLLEAFF.

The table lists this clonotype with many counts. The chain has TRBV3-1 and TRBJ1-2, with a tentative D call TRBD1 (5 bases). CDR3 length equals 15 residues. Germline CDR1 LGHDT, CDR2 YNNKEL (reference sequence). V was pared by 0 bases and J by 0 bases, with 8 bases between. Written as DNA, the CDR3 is TGTGCCAGCAGCCAAGATCGGGGGGCTAACTATGGCTACACCTTC. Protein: CASSQDRGANYGYTF.

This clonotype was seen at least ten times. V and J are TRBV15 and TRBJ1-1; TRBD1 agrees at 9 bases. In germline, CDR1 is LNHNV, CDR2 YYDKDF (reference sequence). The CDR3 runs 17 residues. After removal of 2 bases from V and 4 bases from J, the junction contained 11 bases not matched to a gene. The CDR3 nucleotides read TGTGCCACCAGCAGACACCGGGACAGGGTGGCGGGCACTGAAGCTTTCTTT. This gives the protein CATSRHRDRVAGTEAFF.

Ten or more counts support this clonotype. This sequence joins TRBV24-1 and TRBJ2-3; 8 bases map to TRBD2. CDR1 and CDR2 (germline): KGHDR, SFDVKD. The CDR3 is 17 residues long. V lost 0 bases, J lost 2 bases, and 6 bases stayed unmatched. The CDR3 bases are TGTGCCACCAGTGATTTGTTCCCGGGAGGGCCCACAGATACGCAGTATTTT. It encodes CATSDLFPGGPTDTQYF.

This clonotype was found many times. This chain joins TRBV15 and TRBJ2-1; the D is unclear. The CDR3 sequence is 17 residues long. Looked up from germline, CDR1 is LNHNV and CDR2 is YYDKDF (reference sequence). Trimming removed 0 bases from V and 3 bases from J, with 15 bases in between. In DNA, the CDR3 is TGTGCCACCAGCAGAGAGATGGGGTCCCTTGGCTACAATGAGCAGTTCTTC. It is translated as CATSREMGSLGYNEQFF.

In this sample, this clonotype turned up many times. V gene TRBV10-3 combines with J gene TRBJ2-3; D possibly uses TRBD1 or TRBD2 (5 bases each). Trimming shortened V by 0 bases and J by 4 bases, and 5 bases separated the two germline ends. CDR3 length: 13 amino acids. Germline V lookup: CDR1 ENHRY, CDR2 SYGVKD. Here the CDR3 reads CAISESGADTQYF. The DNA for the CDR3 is TGTGCCATCAGTGAGTCGGGGGCAGATACGCAGTATTTT.